A selection of T cell receptor beta chains follows, all from one sample in a study of blood T cell repertoires in COVID-19. This table comes from immunoSEQ multiplex PCR, and its TCRdb copy is limited to in-frame clones, with some not included. The sample carries about 120,000 clones, around 79% recorded once. Specimen: peripheral blood. The receptors here all came from a man between 65 and 80 years old with acute or convalescent COVID-19. CDR3s include the opening cysteine and the closing phenylalanine or tryptophan. The D gene is left open where the match is weak.

>TRBD1|TRBV4-2|16|TRBJ1-4
TGTGCCAGCAGCCAAGATATTTCTACAGGGGACGAAAAACTGTTTTTT
CASSQDISTGDEKLFF
>.|TRBV6-5|14|TRBJ1-2
TGTGCCAGCAGGGGGGGACGGCTGAACTATGGCTACACCTTC
CASRGGRLNYGYTF
>.|TRBV3-1/TRBV3-2|13|TRBJ1-2
TGTGCCAGCAGCCAAGGGGGCCTGGGTGGCTACACCTTC
CASSQGGLGGYTF
>.|TRBV7-9|13|TRBJ1-4
TGTGCCAGCTGGGGCCGTCTGGGGGAAAAACTGTTTTTT
CASWGRLGEKLFF
>.|TRBV5-1|16|TRBJ1-6
TGCGCCAGCAGCCTATTAAGTTCGGGAGGAAATTCACCCCTCCACTTT
CASSLLSSGGNSPLHF
>.|TRBV7-2|13|TRBJ2-5
TGTGCCAGCAGCTTAGAAGCGACTAGACCCCAGTACTTC
CASSLEATRPQYF
>TRBD1|TRBV5-1|18|TRBJ1-1
TGCGCCAGCAGCTTGCGACAGGGAGGTCGAATGCTAAACACTGAAGCTTTCTTT
CASSLRQGGRMLNTEAFF
>.|TRBV25-1|18|TRBJ1-4
TGTGCCAGCAGTGGAGGGCCCGGGACATCCGCAACTAATGAAAAACTGTTTTTT
CASSGGPGTSATNEKLFF
>.|TRBV12-3/TRBV12-4|12|TRBJ2-5
TGTGCCAGCAGTAACAGGGTGGAGACCCAGTACTTC
CASSNRVETQYF
>.|TRBV4-2|14|TRBJ1-5
TGTGCCAGCAGCCCACAGGCCCTCAATCAGCCCCAGCATTTT
CASSPQALNQPQHF
>.|TRBV7-3|16|TRBJ1-1
TGTGCCAGCAGCTTATTCGTACGGGGGCGGGAGACTGAAGCTTTCTTT
CASSLFVRGRETEAFF
>.|TRBV5-1|14|TRBJ1-4
TGCGCCAGCAGCTTGGGCGGATTAGGCGAAAAACTGTTTTTT
CASSLGGLGEKLFF
>.|TRBV29-1|12|TRBJ2-4
TGCAGCGCTAGGACAGATAAAAACATTCAGTACTTC
CSARTDKNIQYF
>.|TRBV6-4|13|TRBJ1-1
TGTGCCAGCAGTGACAGGAGGAACACTGAAGCTTTCTTT
CASSDRRNTEAFF